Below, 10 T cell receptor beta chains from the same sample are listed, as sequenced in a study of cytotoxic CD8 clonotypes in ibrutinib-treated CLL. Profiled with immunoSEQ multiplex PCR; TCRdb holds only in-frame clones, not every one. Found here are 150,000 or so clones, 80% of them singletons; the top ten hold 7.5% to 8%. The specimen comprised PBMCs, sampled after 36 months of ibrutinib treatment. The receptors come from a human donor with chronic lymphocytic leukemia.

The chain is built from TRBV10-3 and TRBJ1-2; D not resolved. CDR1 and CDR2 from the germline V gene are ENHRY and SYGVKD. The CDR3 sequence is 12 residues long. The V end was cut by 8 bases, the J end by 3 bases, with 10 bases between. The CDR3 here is CAIEAQDYGYTF. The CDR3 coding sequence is TGTGCCATCGAGGCCCAGGACTATGGCTACACCTTC.

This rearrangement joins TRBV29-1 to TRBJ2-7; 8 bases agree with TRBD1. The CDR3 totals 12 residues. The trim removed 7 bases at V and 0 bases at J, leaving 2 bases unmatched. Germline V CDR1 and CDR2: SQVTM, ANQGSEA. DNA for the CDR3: TGCAGCGCCGGGACAGGCTCCTACGAGCAGTACTTC. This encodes CSAGTGSYEQYF.

CDR3 nucleotides: TGCGCCAGCAGCTTGGAAAACAATGAGCAGTTCTTC. Translating gives CASSLENNEQFF. The J gene is TRBJ2-1, the V gene TRBV5-1; D remains unclear. Trimming pared 0 bases from V and 5 bases from J, leaving 3 bases between. CDR1 and CDR2 from the germline V gene are SGHRS and YFSETQ. CDR3 size: 12 residues.

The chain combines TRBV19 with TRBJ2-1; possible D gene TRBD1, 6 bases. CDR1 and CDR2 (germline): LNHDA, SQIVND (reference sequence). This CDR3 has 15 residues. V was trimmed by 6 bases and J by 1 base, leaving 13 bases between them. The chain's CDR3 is CASSYEGQSYNEQFF. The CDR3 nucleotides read TGTGCCAGTAGCTACGAGGGACAATCCTACAATGAGCAGTTCTTC.

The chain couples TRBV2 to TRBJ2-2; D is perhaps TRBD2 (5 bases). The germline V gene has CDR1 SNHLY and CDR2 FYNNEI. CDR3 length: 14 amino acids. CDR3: CATSREGGTGELFF. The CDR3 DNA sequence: TGTGCTACGAGCCGGGAAGGAGGAACCGGGGAGCTGTTTTTT.

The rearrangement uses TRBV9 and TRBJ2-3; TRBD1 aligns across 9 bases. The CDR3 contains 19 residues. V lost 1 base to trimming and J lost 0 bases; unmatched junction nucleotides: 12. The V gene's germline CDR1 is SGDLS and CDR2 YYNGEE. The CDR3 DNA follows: TGTGCCAGCAGCGTACGGGGACAGGGTATCCCCTTGAGCACAGATACGCAGTATTTT. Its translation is CASSVRGQGIPLSTDTQYF.

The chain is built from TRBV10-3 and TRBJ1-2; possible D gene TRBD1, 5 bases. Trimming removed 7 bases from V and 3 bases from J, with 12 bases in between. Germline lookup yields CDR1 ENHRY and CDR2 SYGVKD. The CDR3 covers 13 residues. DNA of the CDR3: TGTGCCATCAAGCAGGGATCGGACTATGGCTACACCTTC. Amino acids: CAIKQGSDYGYTF.

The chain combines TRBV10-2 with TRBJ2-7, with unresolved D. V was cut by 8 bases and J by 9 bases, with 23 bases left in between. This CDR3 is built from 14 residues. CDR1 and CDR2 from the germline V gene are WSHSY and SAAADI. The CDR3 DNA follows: TGCGCCAGCGAACCCGGGCTGCCCGTCCCCGGGCAGTACTTC. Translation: CASEPGLPVPGQYF.

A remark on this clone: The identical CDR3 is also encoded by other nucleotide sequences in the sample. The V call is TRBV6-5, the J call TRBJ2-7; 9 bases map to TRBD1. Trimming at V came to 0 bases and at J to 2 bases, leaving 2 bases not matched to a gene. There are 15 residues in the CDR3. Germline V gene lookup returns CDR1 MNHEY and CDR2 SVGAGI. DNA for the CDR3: TGTGCCAGCAGTTACTCGACAGGGGGAACCTACGAGCAGTACTTC. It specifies CASSYSTGGTYEQYF.

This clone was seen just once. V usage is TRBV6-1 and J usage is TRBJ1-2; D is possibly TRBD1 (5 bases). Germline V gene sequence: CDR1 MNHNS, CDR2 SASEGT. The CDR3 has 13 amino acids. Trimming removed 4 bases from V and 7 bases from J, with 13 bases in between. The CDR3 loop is CASSVSGGVGYTF. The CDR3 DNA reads TGTGCCAGCAGTGTATCAGGAGGGGTTGGCTACACCTTC.